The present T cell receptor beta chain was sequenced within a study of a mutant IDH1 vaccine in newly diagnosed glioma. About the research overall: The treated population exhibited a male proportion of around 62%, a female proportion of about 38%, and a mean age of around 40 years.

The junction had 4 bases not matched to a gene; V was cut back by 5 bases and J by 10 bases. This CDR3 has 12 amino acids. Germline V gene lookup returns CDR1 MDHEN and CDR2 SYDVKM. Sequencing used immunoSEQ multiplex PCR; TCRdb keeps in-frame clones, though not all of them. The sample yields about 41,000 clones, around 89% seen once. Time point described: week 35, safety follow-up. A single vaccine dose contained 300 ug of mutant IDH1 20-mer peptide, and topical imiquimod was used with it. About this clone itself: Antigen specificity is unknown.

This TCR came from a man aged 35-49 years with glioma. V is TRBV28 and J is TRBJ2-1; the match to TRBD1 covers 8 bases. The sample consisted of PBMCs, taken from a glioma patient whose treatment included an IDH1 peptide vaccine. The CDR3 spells CASSDRGGEQFF. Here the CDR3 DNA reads TGTGCCAGCAGTGACAGGGGAGGAGAGCAGTTCTTC. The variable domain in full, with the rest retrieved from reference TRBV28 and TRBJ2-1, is DVKVTQSSRYLVKRTGEKVFLECVQDMDHENMFWYRQDPGLGLRLIYFSYDVKMKEKGDIPEGYSVSREKKERFSLILESASTNQTSMYLCASSDRGGEQFFGPGTRLTVL.